The T cell receptor beta chain described here comes from a study of blood T cell repertoires in COVID-19. The wider study: T cells, B-cell-depleted T cells, or PBMCs supplied cDNA or gDNA.

Authors' analysis steps: Reference gene primer amplification gave nucleated cell count estimates. The data were produced by immunoSEQ multiplex PCR, yet TCRdb's version contains in-frame clones alone and is incomplete. That table is the source of V, J and clone size, and D and trimming were worked out from the DNA. The data hold fewer than 300,000 clones, with approximately 92% observed a single time. The germline V and J ends were trimmed by 4 bases and 3 bases, with 20 bases remaining between them. The germline CDR1 and CDR2 sequences are SGDLS and YYNGEE. This CDR3 is built from 16 residues. This TCR was recovered from a woman younger than 45 who had recovered from COVID-19. The V gene is TRBV9, the J gene TRBJ2-7; a weak D match, TRBD1 (5 bases). What was sequenced was PBMCs or T cells enriched from blood (not recorded which). For the CDR3, the DNA is TGTGCCAGCAGCCTAAGAGACAGCGCCCATTACTACGAGCAGTACTTC. This sequence encodes CASSLRDSAHYYEQYF.